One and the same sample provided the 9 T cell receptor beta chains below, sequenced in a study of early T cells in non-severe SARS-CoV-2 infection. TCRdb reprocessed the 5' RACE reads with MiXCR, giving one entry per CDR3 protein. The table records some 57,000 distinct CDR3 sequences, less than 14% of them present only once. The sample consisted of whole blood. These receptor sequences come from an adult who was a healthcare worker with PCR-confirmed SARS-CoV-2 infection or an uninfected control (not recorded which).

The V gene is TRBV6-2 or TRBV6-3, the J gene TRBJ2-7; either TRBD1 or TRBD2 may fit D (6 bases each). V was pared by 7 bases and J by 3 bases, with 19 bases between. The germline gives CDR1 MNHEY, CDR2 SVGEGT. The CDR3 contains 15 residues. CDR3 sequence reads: CASTSPGDTYYEQYF. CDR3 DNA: TGTGCCAGCACCTCGCCGGGGGACACCTACTACGAGCAGTACTTC.

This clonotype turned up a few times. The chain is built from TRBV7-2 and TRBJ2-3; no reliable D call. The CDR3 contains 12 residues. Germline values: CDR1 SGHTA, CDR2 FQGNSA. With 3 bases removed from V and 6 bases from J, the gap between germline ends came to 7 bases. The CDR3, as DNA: TGTGCCAGCAGCTTGTTATGGGATACGCAGTATTTT. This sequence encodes CASSLLWDTQYF.

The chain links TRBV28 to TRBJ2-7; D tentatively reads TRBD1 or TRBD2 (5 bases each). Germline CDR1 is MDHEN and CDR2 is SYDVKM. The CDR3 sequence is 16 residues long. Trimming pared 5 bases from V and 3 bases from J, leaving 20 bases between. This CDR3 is CASSPSYGWGIYEQYF. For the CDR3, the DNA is TGTGCCAGCAGTCCCTCATATGGGTGGGGGATCTACGAGCAGTACTTC.

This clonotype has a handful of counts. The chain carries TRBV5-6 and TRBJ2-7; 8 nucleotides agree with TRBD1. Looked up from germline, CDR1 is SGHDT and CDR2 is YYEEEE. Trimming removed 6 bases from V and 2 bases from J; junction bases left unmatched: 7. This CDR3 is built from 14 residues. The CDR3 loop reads CASTGQVNPYEQYF. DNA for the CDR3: TGTGCCAGCACGGGACAGGTAAACCCCTACGAGCAGTACTTC.

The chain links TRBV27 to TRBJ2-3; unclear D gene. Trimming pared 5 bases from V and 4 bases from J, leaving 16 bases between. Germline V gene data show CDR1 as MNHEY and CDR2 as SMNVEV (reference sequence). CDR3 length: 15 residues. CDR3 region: CASSHTQAPPDTQYF. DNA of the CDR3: TGTGCCAGCAGTCACACCCAAGCCCCTCCAGATACGCAGTATTTT.

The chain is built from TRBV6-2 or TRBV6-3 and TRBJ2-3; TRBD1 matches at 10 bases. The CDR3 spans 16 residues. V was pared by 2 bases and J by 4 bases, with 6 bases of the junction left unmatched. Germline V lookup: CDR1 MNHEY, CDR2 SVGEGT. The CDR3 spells CASSYGTGVWADTQYF. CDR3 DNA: TGTGCCAGCAGTTACGGGACAGGGGTCTGGGCAGATACGCAGTATTTT.

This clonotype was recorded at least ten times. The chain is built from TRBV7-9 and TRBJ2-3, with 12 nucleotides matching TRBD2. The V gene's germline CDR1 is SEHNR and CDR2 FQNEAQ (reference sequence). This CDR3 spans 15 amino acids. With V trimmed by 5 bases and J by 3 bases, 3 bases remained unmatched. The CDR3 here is CASSRGLAGTDTQYF. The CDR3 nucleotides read TGTGCCAGCAGCCGCGGACTAGCGGGAACAGATACGCAGTATTTT.

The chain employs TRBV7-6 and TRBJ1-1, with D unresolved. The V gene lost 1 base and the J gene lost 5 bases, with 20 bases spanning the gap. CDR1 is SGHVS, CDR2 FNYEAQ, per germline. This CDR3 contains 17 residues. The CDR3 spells CASSLEYPAFKSTEAFF. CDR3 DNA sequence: TGTGCCAGCAGCTTAGAATACCCAGCGTTTAAGTCGACTGAAGCTTTCTTT.

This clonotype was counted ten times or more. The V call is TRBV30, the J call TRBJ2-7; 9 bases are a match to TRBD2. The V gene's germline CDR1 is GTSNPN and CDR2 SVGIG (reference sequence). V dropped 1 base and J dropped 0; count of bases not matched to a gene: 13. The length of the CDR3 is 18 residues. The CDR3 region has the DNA TGTGCCTGGAGTGCCCTCGGACCCCTAGCGGGGCGCTCCTACGAGCAGTACTTC. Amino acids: CAWSALGPLAGRSYEQYF.